The next 10 T cell receptor beta chains were all read from a single sample in a study of shared clonotypes between healthy human individuals. The assay was immunoSEQ multiplex PCR, and TCRdb's table has in-frame clones only and misses some. Altogether 950,000 to 1,200,000 clones are present, 70% to 85% being singletons, with the ten largest covering roughly 0.83%. The sequenced sample was memory CD4+ T cells from PBMCs. Subset here: CD45RA-negative fraction. The receptors were gathered from a man aged 18 to 30 in good health. Some clones in this sample may be carry-over from other donors' samples.

This clone occurred once. V usage is TRBV2 and J usage is TRBJ1-2, with a possible D match to TRBD1 (6 bases). V was pared by 10 bases and J by 8 bases, with 23 bases between. CDR3 length equals 14 residues. The germline V gene has CDR1 SNHLY and CDR2 FYNNEI. The CDR3 DNA sequence: TGTGCCACCAAATTAGGTGGACAGCATTTGGGCTACACCTTC. The encoded protein is CATKLGGQHLGYTF.

The gene calls are TRBV29-1 and TRBJ2-3; TRBD2 matches at 8 bases. Germline CDR1 is SQVTM and CDR2 is ANQGSEA. The V segment lost 6 bases and the J segment 4 bases; nucleotides outside the gene matches: 9. The CDR3 runs to 14 residues. The DNA for the CDR3 is TGCAGCGTAGGGGCTAGCGGGCCGGCAGATACGCAGTATTTT. Translated: CSVGASGPADTQYF.

The rearrangement links TRBV5-6 to TRBJ2-3, with D hard to call. Trimming left V 4 bases short and J 11 bases short, with 17 bases between. Germline-derived CDR1 and CDR2 are SGHDT and YYEEEE. The CDR3 loop spans 13 amino acids. The CDR3 DNA reads TGTGCCAGCAGCCCACGGCCACACCTTTTGCAGTATTTT. Translated, it gives CASSPRPHLLQYF.

The V call is TRBV28, the J call TRBJ2-7, with D possibly being TRBD1 (6 bases). This CDR3 spans 14 amino acids. From germline, CDR1 is MDHEN and CDR2 SYDVKM. Trimming left V 7 bases short and J 0 bases short, with 13 bases between. CDR3 in DNA: TGTGCCAGCAAACCGGGACACCGCTCCTACGAGCAGTACTTC. The encoded protein is CASKPGHRSYEQYF.

V and J are TRBV11-2 and TRBJ2-7; TRBD1 matches 10 bases. CDR3 length: 15 amino acids. J lost 5 bases, V lost 5 bases, and 9 bases had no gene match. Germline values: CDR1 SGHAT, CDR2 FQNNGV. CDR3 amino acids: CASSAWGQGRNEQYF. The CDR3 coding sequence is TGTGCCAGCAGCGCCTGGGGACAGGGGAGGAACGAGCAGTACTTC. Full variable domain (missing parts from reference TRBV11-2 and TRBJ2-7): EAGVAQSPRYKIIEKRQSVAFWCNPISGHATLYWYQQILGQGPKLLIQFQNNGVVDDSQLPKDRFSAERLKGVDSTLKIQPAKLEDSAVYLCASSAWGQGRNEQYFGPGTRLTVT.

The genes are TRBV28 and TRBJ1-3; D gene uncertain. The V end lost 3 bases, the J end lost 0 bases, and 9 bases lay between the germline ends. The CDR3 is 15 amino acids. Looked up from germline, CDR1 is MDHEN and CDR2 is SYDVKM. The CDR3, as DNA: TGTGCCAGCAGTTTTACCGCTCACTCTGGAAACACCATATATTTT. Its translation is CASSFTAHSGNTIYF.

V usage is TRBV7-3 and J usage is TRBJ1-3; a weak D match, TRBD1 (5 bases). The CDR3 runs to 17 residues. V lost 3 bases and J 2 bases, leaving 17 bases between the germline ends. Germline V gene lookup returns CDR1 SGHTA and CDR2 FQGTGA. CDR3 sequence: CASSLSGGPGTGNTIYF. For the CDR3, the DNA is TGTGCCAGCAGCTTGAGTGGTGGTCCAGGGACTGGAAACACCATATATTTT.

The chain is built from TRBV9 and TRBJ2-1, with TRBD2 matching 7 bases. Germline V gives CDR1 SGDLS, CDR2 YYNGEE. This CDR3 comprises 15 residues. J was trimmed by 3 bases and V by 1 base; bases with no gene match: 4. The CDR3 region has the DNA TGTGCCAGCAGCGTAAGGGAGGGCCTCTACAATGAGCAGTTCTTC. Translated: CASSVREGLYNEQFF.

This clone has more than one count but fewer than ten. The chain uses TRBV6-1 and TRBJ2-4, with D perhaps matching TRBD2 (6 bases). This CDR3 has 14 amino acids. V was trimmed by 1 base and J by 10 bases, leaving 14 bases between them. Germline V lookup: CDR1 MNHNS, CDR2 SASEGT. Here the CDR3 reads CASSEVGGVTIQYF. The CDR3 nucleotides are TGTGCCAGCAGTGAAGTCGGAGGGGTAACAATTCAGTACTTC.

V is TRBV5-1 and J is TRBJ1-3; perhaps TRBD1 as D (5 bases). From germline, CDR1 is SGHRS and CDR2 YFSETQ. The CDR3 sequence is 16 residues long. V dropped 3 bases and J dropped 4 bases, with 17 bases sitting between them. The CDR3 protein is CASSSGVGARGNTIYF. The CDR3 DNA reads as TGCGCCAGCAGCTCTGGGGTTGGGGCGCGGGGAAACACCATATATTTT.